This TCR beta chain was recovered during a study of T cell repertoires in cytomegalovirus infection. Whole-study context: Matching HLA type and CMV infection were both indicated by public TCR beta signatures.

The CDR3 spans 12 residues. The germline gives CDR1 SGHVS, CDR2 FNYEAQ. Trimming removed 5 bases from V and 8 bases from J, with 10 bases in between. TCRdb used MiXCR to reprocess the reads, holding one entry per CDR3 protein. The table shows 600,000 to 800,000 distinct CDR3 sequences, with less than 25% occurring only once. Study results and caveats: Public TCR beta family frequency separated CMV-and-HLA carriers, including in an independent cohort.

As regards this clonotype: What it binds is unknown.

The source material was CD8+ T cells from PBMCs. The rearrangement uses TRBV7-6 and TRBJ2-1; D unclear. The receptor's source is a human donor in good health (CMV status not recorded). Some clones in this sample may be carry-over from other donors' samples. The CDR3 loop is CASSGSLYEQFF. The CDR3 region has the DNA TGTGCCAGCAGCGGCTCGTTATATGAGCAGTTCTTC.